Each of the 14 T cell receptor beta chains below was sequenced from the same sample in a study of response to subunit inactivated influenza vaccine. One entry per CDR3 protein results from TCRdb running MiXCR on the RT-PCR reads. Of about half a million distinct CDR3 sequences listed, roughly 27% were seen once; the top ten hold 1.5% to 2%. The sequenced sample was CD4+ T cells sorted from PBMCs, obtained roughly 5 days after vaccination. The receptors stem from a man aged 50 or older who received an inactivated influenza vaccine.

The chain combines TRBV25-1 with TRBJ1-2; 8 bases align to TRBD1. The CDR3 has 13 residues. Germline lookup yields CDR1 MGHDK and CDR2 SYGVNS. V trimming: 9 bases; J trimming: 4 bases; junction bases outside the gene matches: 7. CDR3 amino acids: CARPPGGFYGYTF. Here the CDR3 DNA reads TGTGCCAGGCCTCCAGGGGGCTTCTATGGCTACACCTTC.

This clonotype was seen a handful of times. The V gene is TRBV6-2 or TRBV6-3, the J gene TRBJ2-1; 8 bases agree with TRBD2. The V and J ends lost 6 bases and 4 bases, in that order; junction bases with no gene match: 8. Germline CDR1 reads MNHEY; CDR2 reads SVGEGT. CDR3 size: 15 residues. CDR3 nucleotides: TGTGCCAGCAGCTGGCTCGCGGGGGGTTACAATGAGCAGTTCTTC. This encodes CASSWLAGGYNEQFF.

This chain links TRBV10-3 with TRBJ2-3; 7 bases match TRBD1. The length of the CDR3 is 15 residues. The V and J ends lost 6 bases and 0 bases, in that order; junction bases with no gene match: 6. From germline, CDR1 is ENHRY and CDR2 SYGVKD. The CDR3 loop reads CAIREQGISTDTQYF. The CDR3 DNA follows: TGTGCCATCAGGGAACAGGGGATAAGCACAGATACGCAGTATTTT.

This clonotype occurred once. This chain uses TRBV5-1 with TRBJ1-2, with D possibly matching TRBD1 (5 bases). Trimming stripped 1 base from V and 12 bases from J, with 25 bases between. CDR1 and CDR2 from the germline V gene are SGHRS and YFSETQ. The CDR3 is made up of 16 amino acids. CDR3 sequence (DNA): TGCGCCAGCAGCTTGCAATCGGGAGGACGGGCTGGGGCCAACACCTTC. Encoded protein: CASSLQSGGRAGANTF.

As regards this clonotype: Since no conserved phenylalanine or tryptophan closes the CDR3, a read error is the likely cause. The chain joins TRBV10-2 to TRBJ1-6; possible D gene TRBD1, 5 bases. The V end was cut by 7 bases, the J end by 10 bases, with 20 bases between. CDR3 length: 15 amino acids. Germline V gene sequence: CDR1 WSHSY, CDR2 SAAADI. The CDR3 spells CASTQSGGGRSPLHI. Written as DNA, the CDR3 is TGCGCCAGCACTCAGAGCGGCGGGGGTCGGTCACCCCTCCACATT.

The chain is built from TRBV7-9 and TRBJ2-1, with 7 bases fitting TRBD1. Germline V gene lookup returns CDR1 SEHNR and CDR2 FQNEAQ (reference sequence). The CDR3 is 12 residues long. Germline trimming cut 5 bases from V and 7 bases from J; bases unmatched to any gene: 2. The DNA of the CDR3 is TGTGCCAGCAGCAAACAGGGGAATGAGCAGTTCTTC. This translates into CASSKQGNEQFF.

A note on this clonotype: The junction differs from germline at one of its ends, possibly a read error. V is TRBV20-1 and J is TRBJ1-6, with D perhaps TRBD1 (5 bases). From germline, CDR1 is DFQATT and CDR2 SNEGSKA (reference sequence). The CDR3 contains 14 residues. CDR3 bases: TGCAGTGCTAGAGATCACAGGCGGAATTCACTCCTCCACTTT. Protein product: CSARDHRRNSLLHF.

This chain uses TRBV7-3 with TRBJ2-7; D remains unclear. Germline-derived CDR1 and CDR2 are SGHTA and FQGTGA. The CDR3 consists of 13 residues. V dropped 0 bases and J dropped 5 bases, with 8 bases sitting between them. The CDR3 here is CASSLTKKDEQYF. The CDR3, as DNA: TGTGCCAGCAGCTTAACGAAGAAGGACGAGCAGTACTTC.

This clonotype was seen more than once but under ten times. The chain is built from TRBV4-2 and TRBJ2-3, with D unclear. The germline gives CDR1 LGHNA, CDR2 YNFKEQ. V lost 1 base and J lost 11, with 22 bases in between. This CDR3 is built from 16 residues. CDR3: CASSQGVERAPQRQYF. CDR3 nucleotide sequence: TGTGCCAGCAGCCAAGGGGTAGAACGGGCCCCTCAAAGGCAGTATTTT.

This clonotype showed up just a few times. The gene calls are TRBV7-2 and TRBJ2-3; 8 bases map to TRBD1. The J segment lost 4 bases and the V segment lost 5 bases, leaving 5 bases of the junction unmatched. The CDR3 loop spans 14 amino acids. Germline V gives CDR1 SGHTA, CDR2 FQGNSA. The CDR3 DNA reads as TGTGCCAGCAGCCGAGGGACAGGTTCAGATACGCAGTATTTT. This sequence encodes CASSRGTGSDTQYF.

This clonotype was observed a handful of times. The chain employs TRBV20-1 and TRBJ2-3, with D unresolved. Germline V lookup: CDR1 DFQATT, CDR2 SNEGSKA (reference sequence). The CDR3 extends over 12 amino acids. V was clipped by 8 bases and J by 0 bases, with 9 bases between them. CDR3 coding DNA: TGCAGTAATGACCGTAGCACAGATACGCAGTATTTT. It translates to CSNDRSTDTQYF.

This clonotype showed up just a few times. V usage is TRBV7-9 and J usage is TRBJ2-7, with D perhaps TRBD1 (5 bases). V lost 5 bases, J lost 2 bases, and 10 bases lay in between. The germline CDR1 and CDR2 sequences are SEHNR and FQNEAQ (reference sequence). The CDR3 runs to 13 residues. The DNA for the CDR3 is TGTGCCAGCAGCACCCAGGGTACCTACGAGCAGTACTTC. It is translated as CASSTQGTYEQYF. The full variable domain, with the rest looked up from reference TRBV7-9 and TRBJ2-7, is DTGVSQNPRHKITKRGQNVTFRCDPISEHNRLYWYRQTLGQGPEFLTYFQNEAQLEKSRLLSDRFSAERPKGSFSTLEIQRTEQGDSAMYLCASSTQGTYEQYFGPGTRLTVT.

The chain carries TRBV20-1 and TRBJ2-4; 9 bases are shared with TRBD1. Trimming cost V 5 bases and J 0 bases; bases outside gene matches: 8. This CDR3 region has 16 residues. The germline V gene has CDR1 DFQATT and CDR2 SNEGSKA (reference sequence). In DNA form, the CDR3 reads TGCAGTGCTCCATTGAACAGGGGGCTAGCCAAAAACATTCAGTACTTC. Translation gives CSAPLNRGLAKNIQYF.

The chain combines TRBV29-1 with TRBJ2-7, with D uncertain. Trimming took off 4 bases at V and 4 bases at J, with 8 bases between the two ends. Germline V gene sequence: CDR1 SQVTM, CDR2 ANQGSEA. The CDR3 has 11 amino acids. The DNA of the CDR3 is TGCAGCGTTGTGTTGAATTACGAGCAGTACTTC. Its translation: CSVVLNYEQYF.